This T cell receptor beta chain was captured by sequencing in a study of CD8 T cells in Susac syndrome (dated by TCRdb to about 2019). Describing the broader study: The study used repertoire sequencing to test whether antigen drove CD8+ T cell activation and differentiation in Susac syndrome.

High-throughput TCR beta sequencing profiled peripheral blood CD8+ and CD4+ T cells from healthy donors, Susac syndrome patients and multiple sclerosis patients. Healthy donors were age- and sex-matched controls. Bulk CD8+ and CD4+ T cells were purified by magnetic negative isolation, whereas CD8+ TEMRA cells were enriched by FACS. Blood was collected in EDTA tubes and processed within 24 hours, with PBMCs isolated through density gradient centrifugation. PBMCs destined for TCR sequencing were cryopreserved in liquid nitrogen and later thawed in a 37 °C water bath. The sorted or isolated CD4+, CD8+ and CD8+ TEMRA cells had a purity of 90% or higher. To note about this clonotype: Its specific antigen is unknown. No base quality information exists; no much larger clone differs at one position.

General findings and caveats noted by the study authors: The number of individuals in the TCR sequencing and HLA analysis was acknowledged as relatively small.

RNA was extracted using the RNeasy kit, and about 0.45 to 1 microgram was reverse transcribed with random hexamers. TCR beta CDR3 regions were amplified with the immunoSEQ multiplex PCR assay covering 54 Vbeta and 13 Jbeta segments. Bias from PCR amplification was corrected by using a synthetic template baseline for primer optimization and for computational correction. Per the original workflow: Reads were assigned to V, D and J genes according to IMGT and analyzed in immunoSEQ Analyzer, with only productive sequences retained. Clonality was computed as one minus Shannon entropy normalized by log2 of the number of productive unique sequences. Public and private clones were assessed among the 100 most prevalent clones of each patient and control. Clones were defined as Susac-specific when absent from the healthy and MS cohorts, from about a thousand published viral clones and from other ImmuneACCESS disease sequences. In-frame beta chains were kept once TCRdb had trimmed the public reads at Q25 with fastp and called clones with MiXCR. A single entry per CDR3 protein holds the most common genes and DNA from its merged rows. TCRdb assigned the V and J calls; the authors' analysis was not used. The sample profile shows some 170,000 distinct CDR3 sequences; approximately 94% of them were found once. The leading ten clones occupy approximately 0.1% of the sample.

Compared with germline, V lacks 3 bases and J lacks 9 bases; bases without a gene match: 1. The germline V gene supplies CDR1 SGHTA and CDR2 FQGTGA. The CDR3, from cysteine to phenylalanine, totals 14 residues. Only CDR3 DNA is held: 42 bases, read in frame from base 1. This clonotype was obtained from a human donor in good health. Sequenced input: CD4+ T cells from PBMCs. The V and J segments used are TRBV7-3 and TRBJ2-1; TRBD2 fits 14 bases in the junction. The nucleotides read TGTGCCAGCAGCTTCGGGACTAGCGGGAGTGAGCAGTTCTTC. This gives the protein CASSFGTSGSEQFF.